The rows below give T cell receptor beta chains drawn from one sample of a study of T cell changes during pregnancy in multiple sclerosis. Measured with immunoSEQ multiplex PCR; TCRdb has only the in-frame clones, and not every one. The sample records 70,000 or so clones, 85% to 95% being singletons. This material consisted of peripheral blood, taken in the third trimester of pregnancy. The receptors here all came from a female donor in good health, enrolled as a control in a pregnancy study. The CDR3 runs from the conserved cysteine through the conserved F or W. D genes are given only for firm matches. Size is stated for part of the rows, as once, few or many counts, or as a class when the clone is expanded.

DNA | CDR3 | J | V | size | D
TGTGCCAGCAGCCAAGATTTGTGGTCGCAGGACACCGCCTACGAGCAGTACTTC | CASSQDLWSQDTAYEQYF | TRBJ2-7 | TRBV14 | . | .
TGTGCCAGCAGTCCTACTAGCGGGAGTAGGTACGAGCAGTACTTC | CASSPTSGSRYEQYF | TRBJ2-7 | TRBV7-9 | . | TRBD2
TGTGCCAGCAGTGAACGCAGGGGCTGGCAAGGCTACACCTTC | CASSERRGWQGYTF | TRBJ1-2 | TRBV2 | . | .
TGCGCCAGCAGCGGATTACAGGGGACGAACTATGGCTACACCTTC | CASSGLQGTNYGYTF | TRBJ1-2 | TRBV5-1 | . | TRBD1
TGTGCCAGCAGCCAAGATCCGGCAGGGGGCGGGGATACGCAGTATTTT | CASSQDPAGGGDTQYF | TRBJ2-3 | TRBV4-2 | . | TRBD1
TGTGCCAGCAGCTCCGATGGGGCTAGGAACACTGAAGCTTTCTTT | CASSSDGARNTEAFF | TRBJ1-1 | TRBV7-3 | . | .
TGTGCCAGCTCACCACGGACTAGCGGGAGCCACGAGCAGTACTTC | CASSPRTSGSHEQYF | TRBJ2-7 | TRBV18 | . | TRBD2
TGTGCCAGCAGTTTATTACAGGGGGACGGGTATTCACCCCTCCACTTT | CASSLLQGDGYSPLHF | TRBJ1-6 | TRBV28 | . | TRBD1
TGTGCCAGCAGTGAGGGGACGGACAGACCCAATTCACCCCTCCACTTT | CASSEGTDRPNSPLHF | TRBJ1-6 | TRBV6-1 | many | .
TGTGCCAGCAGAACCACTATAACCCAGGGGCCCCAGCATTTT | CASRTTITQGPQHF | TRBJ1-5 | TRBV6-1 | . | .
TGCGCCAGCAGCCAGACTACCTCTGGAAACACCATATATTTT | CASSQTTSGNTIYF | TRBJ1-3 | TRBV4-1 | . | .
TGTGCTAGCAGCTCCGCAGCGGGGGCCCAAGAGACCCAGTACTTC | CASSSAAGAQETQYF | TRBJ2-5 | TRBV7-7 | . | TRBD2
TGTGCCAGCTCACCAAATTTGGCAGGGATGAACACTGAAGCTTTCTTT | CASSPNLAGMNTEAFF | TRBJ1-1 | TRBV18 | . | .
TGCGCCAGCAGCTTGGGCCAGGGCTGGGATACGCAGTATTTT | CASSLGQGWDTQYF | TRBJ2-3 | TRBV5-1 | . | .
TGTGCCAGCAGCTTAGCGCTACTAGCGGGAGGGCCGCGGGAGCAGTACTTC | CASSLALLAGGPREQYF | TRBJ2-7 | TRBV7-2 | . | TRBD2
TGTGCCAGCAGCTTCAGGGGCGGTGGACTAGCGGGGTTAGGTGAGCAGTTCTTC | CASSFRGGGLAGLGEQFF | TRBJ2-1 | TRBV7-9 | . | TRBD2
TGTGCCAGCAGCTTATTAGTCGGGGCACTAGCGGGGGGGTCTGGGGCCAACGTCCTGACTTTC | CASSLLVGALAGGSGANVLTF | TRBJ2-6 | TRBV7-8 | . | TRBD2
TGTGCCAGCAGTTACTACGGCGAGCAGTACTTC | CASSYYGEQYF | TRBJ2-7 | TRBV6-6 | . | .
TGTGCCTGGGGGACTAGCGGGAGGAATGAGCAGTTCTTC | CAWGTSGRNEQFF | TRBJ2-1 | TRBV30 | once | TRBD2
TGTGCCAGCCGGGGTAGCACAAGAAACACCATATATTTT | CASRGSTRNTIYF | TRBJ1-3 | TRBV6-6 | once | .
TGTGCCAGCAGCGTGGGACAGGGAGCAGATACGCAGTATTTT | CASSVGQGADTQYF | TRBJ2-3 | TRBV5-8 | . | TRBD1
TGCGCCAGCAGCTTGAGGGCCGGGGGGGCCCAAGAGCAGTACTTC | CASSLRAGGAQEQYF | TRBJ2-7 | TRBV5-1 | . | TRBD2
TGTGCCAGTAGTCCCCGGGACAGGGGGAACTCTGGGGCCAACGTCCTGACTTTC | CASSPRDRGNSGANVLTF | TRBJ2-6 | TRBV19 | . | TRBD1
TGTGCCAGCAGCGCGATTTGGCAGGCGCACTCTGGAAACACCATATATTTT | CASSAIWQAHSGNTIYF | TRBJ1-3 | TRBV7-9 | . | .
TGTGCCTGGACACCTCTGGGGACAGGGATTGGTGGCTACACCTTC | CAWTPLGTGIGGYTF | TRBJ1-2 | TRBV30 | . | TRBD1
TGTGCCAGCATGAGAGCGGGGACGAACACCGGGGAGCTGTTTTTT | CASMRAGTNTGELFF | TRBJ2-2 | TRBV6-6 | . | TRBD2
TGTGCCAGCAGCCCATATGGTGAGGGACAGAGTAATTCCTGCACTGAAGCTTTCTTT | CASSPYGEGQSNSCTEAFF | TRBJ1-1 | TRBV5-7 | once | TRBD1
TGTGCCAGAAGCTTCTTGGGACTAGCGGGAGGGGGTCGGGCAGATACGCAGTATTTT | CARSFLGLAGGGRADTQYF | TRBJ2-3 | TRBV5-3 | . | TRBD2
TGTGCCAGCAGCGGACAGGGGCAAGAGACCCAGTACTTC | CASSGQGQETQYF | TRBJ2-5 | TRBV11-3 | . | TRBD1